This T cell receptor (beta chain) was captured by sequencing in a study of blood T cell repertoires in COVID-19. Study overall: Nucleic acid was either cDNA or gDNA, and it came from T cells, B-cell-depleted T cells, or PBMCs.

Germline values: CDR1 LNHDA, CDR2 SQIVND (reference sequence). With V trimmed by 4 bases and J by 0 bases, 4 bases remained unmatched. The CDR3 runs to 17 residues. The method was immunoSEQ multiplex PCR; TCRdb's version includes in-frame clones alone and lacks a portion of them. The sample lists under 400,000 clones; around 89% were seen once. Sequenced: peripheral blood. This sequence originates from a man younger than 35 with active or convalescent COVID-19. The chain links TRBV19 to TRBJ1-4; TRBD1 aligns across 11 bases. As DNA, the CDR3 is TGTGCCAGTAGTACGCCGGGACAGGGGGCAACTAATGAAAAACTGTTTTTT. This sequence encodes CASSTPGQGATNEKLFF.